These 7 T cell receptor beta chains share one sample of origin, sequenced in a study of T cell responses to AZD1222 COVID-19 vaccine. Some clones are missing from TCRdb's copy, which holds only in-frame ones; the method was immunoSEQ multiplex PCR. This sample has under 130,000 clones; roughly 87% occur once, and the top ten carry approximately 5.1%. The sample was peripheral blood, taken on day 0 of AZD1222 vaccination. Receptor source: an adult in good health.

The chain couples TRBV27 to TRBJ1-1, with 10 bases that match TRBD1. This CDR3 comprises 16 residues. The germline V gene encodes CDR1 MNHEY and CDR2 SMNVEV (reference sequence). The junction had 10 bases not matched to a gene; V was cut back by 4 bases and J by 5 bases. The CDR3 nucleotides read TGTGCCAGCAGTTCTGACCGGGACAGGGGTAGAACTGAAGCTTTCTTT. Residues: CASSSDRDRGRTEAFF.

Note on this clone: Other DNA sequences in the sample encode the same CDR3. The CDR3 sequence: CASSLDPNTEAFF. The CDR3 coding sequence is TGCGCCAGCAGCTTAGACCCGAACACTGAAGCTTTCTTT. The chain has TRBV5-1 and TRBJ1-1, with D hard to call. CDR3 length: 13 amino acids. V lost 2 bases and J lost 1, with 6 bases in between. Germline-derived CDR1 and CDR2 are SGHRS and YFSETQ.

V is TRBV3-1 (or the pseudogene TRBV3-2) and J is TRBJ2-2; D gene unclear. This CDR3 contains 15 residues. Germline lookup yields CDR1 LGHDT and CDR2 YNNKEL (reference sequence). V dropped 9 bases and J dropped 0 bases, with 14 bases sitting between them. The CDR3 here is CASQIRFANTGELFF. The CDR3 coding sequence is TGTGCCAGTCAAATACGGTTCGCGAACACCGGGGAGCTGTTTTTT.

This clone was counted once. The rearrangement uses TRBV9 and TRBJ2-3; no firm D call. CDR1 and CDR2 from the germline V gene are SGDLS and YYNGEE. CDR3 length equals 12 residues. V lost 0 bases to trimming and J lost 4 bases, with 3 bases between them. The CDR3 reads CASSVAADTQYF. The CDR3 region has the DNA TGTGCCAGCAGCGTAGCGGCAGATACGCAGTATTTT.

The rearrangement uses TRBV1 and TRBJ1-2. TRBV1 represents a pseudogene. The CDR3 runs 13 residues. This CDR3 reads CTSSQGVPRGYTF. The CDR3 nucleotides are TGCACCAGCAGCCAGGGGGTGCCCAGGGGCTACACCTTC.

This clone appeared a single time. Here the CDR3 DNA reads TGTGCCAGCAGCCCCCAGGGACTAGCGGGGTTGGAGACCCAGTACTTC. As protein: CASSPQGLAGLETQYF. V gene TRBV9 combines with J gene TRBJ2-5; TRBD2 agrees at 13 bases. CDR1 is SGDLS and CDR2 is YYNGEE in the germline V gene. The CDR3 covers 16 residues. V dropped 4 bases and J dropped 5; count of bases not matched to a gene: 8.

J is TRBJ1-5 and V is TRBV3-1 (or the pseudogene TRBV3-2); possibly TRBD1 for D (5 bases). The germline CDR1 and CDR2 sequences are LGHDT and YNNKEL (reference sequence). CDR3 length: 17 amino acids. With 0 bases removed from V and 0 bases from J, the gap between germline ends came to 12 bases. The DNA for the CDR3 is TGTGCCAGCAGCCAAGAGCCCCCCAGGGTTAGCAATCAGCCCCAGCATTTT. As protein: CASSQEPPRVSNQPQHF.